The T cell receptor (beta chain) under discussion was sequenced for a study of control samples from healthy donors and cancer patients (dated by TCRdb to between 2020 and 2021). The receptor library was made with the immunoSEQ multiplex PCR assay. TCRdb limited this immuneACCESS table to in-frame rearrangements with V and J called. A share of clones is missing; checked studies link under half to unresolved V genes, and the rest is unexplained. The sample table lists approximately 100,000 clones, 85% to 90% of them with a count of one. In total, the top ten clones hold around an eighth of the sample. Notes on this clone: No antigen is known for it. One base away there is no much larger clone; base qualities are not given.

Between the V and J ends, shortened by 5 bases and 4 bases respectively, the junction contains 18 bases. According to the germline V gene, CDR1 reads SGHVS and CDR2 reads FNYEAQ. Including the terminal cysteine and phenylalanine, the CDR3 comprises 16 residues. Only the CDR3 DNA stays, 48 bases, in frame from base 1. The rearranged segments are TRBV7-6 and TRBJ1-3; the D gene assignment is ambiguous. The sequenced sample was blood. This clonotype was obtained from a man aged 30-40 years in good health. CDR3 protein: CASSNLGQLAGNTIYF. At the DNA level, the sequence is TGTGCCAGCAGCAACCTCGGGCAGCTAGCGGGAAACACCATATATTTT.